These T cell receptor beta chains were read from a single sample in a study of regulatory T cells in long-lasting Graves disease. Via MiXCR, TCRdb re-called the multiplex PCR reads, giving one row per CDR3 protein. The sample comprises about 610,000 distinct CDR3 sequences, about 16% of which are singletons, and 12% rests with the top ten. This sample also appeared in a second study, on T cells in Graves' hyperthyroidism and ophthalmopathy.

The sample was peripheral blood mononuclear cells (PBMCs), taken at new diagnosis, from a patient treated with antithyroid drugs. The source of these receptors is a man aged 18 to 30 with Graves disease. The CDR3 runs from the conserved cysteine through the conserved F or W. Each record gives: D gene, J gene, CDR3 length, clone size, V gene, CDR3 DNA, CDR3 protein. D genes are given only for firm matches. Some rows have no size entry. The others give once, few or many, or a class for an expanded clone.

>NA|TRBJ1-1|15|NA|TRBV15
TGTGCCACCAGCAGAGATCCCAAACTGAACACTGAAGCTTTCTTT
CATSRDPKLNTEAFF
>NA|TRBJ1-1|15|few|TRBV4-1
TGCGCCAGCAGCCTAAGACACCTTATGAACACTGAAGCTTTCTTT
CASSLRHLMNTEAFF
>NA|TRBJ2-5|12|many|TRBV20-1
TGCAGTGCTAGTTTTGGGACAGAGACCCAGTACTTC
CSASFGTETQYF
>TRBD1|TRBJ2-1|14|many|TRBV4-1
TGCGCCAGCACTCCCTCCGGGACAGGGGGTGAGCAGTTCTTC
CASTPSGTGGEQFF
>TRBD2|TRBJ2-5|14|NA|TRBV29-1
TGCAGCGTTGATACTAGCGGGAGTTGGGAGACCCAGTACTTC
CSVDTSGSWETQYF
>NA|TRBJ1-4|17|NA|TRBV7-2
TGTGCCAGCAGCTTGTCCACGGGCGTTCTAACTAATGAAAAACTGTTTTTT
CASSLSTGVLTNEKLFF
>NA|TRBJ1-1|16|many|TRBV18
TGTGCCAGCTCACCACGGGCGGGTTTAGGAATTGGTGAAGCTTTCTTT
CASSPRAGLGIGEAFF
>TRBD1|TRBJ2-7|11|few|TRBV20-1
TGCAGTGCGCCATCCGACAGGGTGCAGTACTTC
CSAPSDRVQYF
>TRBD2|TRBJ2-7|12|few|TRBV7-9
TGTGCCAGCAGCCGGGGGGAAGTCGAGCAGTACTTC
CASSRGEVEQYF
>TRBD2|TRBJ2-2|17|many|TRBV27
TGTGCCAGCACTAGTCCCGGCCTGGGACTAGATCCCGGGGAGCTGTTTTTT
CASTSPGLGLDPGELFF
>TRBD2|TRBJ2-5|15|few|TRBV20-1
TGCAGTGCTAGAACCGATAGCGGGAGGGCCGGGACCCAGTACTTC
CSARTDSGRAGTQYF
>TRBD1|TRBJ2-1|17|many|TRBV6-2/TRBV6-3
TGTGCCAGCAGCCGTCAACCGGGACAGAAACCCTACAATGAGCAGTTCTTC
CASSRQPGQKPYNEQFF
>NA|TRBJ1-1|17|many|TRBV13
TGTGCCAGCAGCTCGGCAAGGGGCGCTGGGAGGAACACTGAAGCTTTCTTT
CASSSARGAGRNTEAFF
>NA|TRBJ1-4|14|NA|TRBV2
TGTGCCAGCAGGAAGACAACTGATGATGAAAAACTGTTTTTT
CASRKTTDDEKLFF
>NA|TRBJ2-2|13|few|TRBV10-3
TGTGCCAGCAGTTACTCGGGGGAGGGGGAACTGTTTTTT
CASSYSGEGELFF
>NA|TRBJ2-5|15|many|TRBV11-3
TGTGCCAGCAGCCTAGGTGCAGGGGAAGGGGAGACCCAGTACTTC
CASSLGAGEGETQYF
>NA|TRBJ2-6|13|many|TRBV6-2/TRBV6-3
TGTGCCAGCTTGACCTTAGGGGCCAACGTCCTGACTTTC
CASLTLGANVLTF
>NA|TRBJ2-5|15|few|TRBV6-1
TGTGCCAGCAGTGAAGCGGGGACCGCCGGGGAGACCCAGTACTTC
CASSEAGTAGETQYF
>TRBD2|TRBJ2-5|14|many|TRBV5-1
TGTGCCAGCAGCTTAACGGGGGGAGGTGAGACCCAGTACTTC
CASSLTGGGETQYF
>NA|TRBJ2-1|13|many|TRBV2
TGTGCCAGCAGTGCCATAGGGGGGAGTGAGCAGTTCTTC
CASSAIGGSEQFF
>TRBD2|TRBJ2-7|13|many|TRBV30
TGTGCCTGGAACGGGAGGGCCGCTTACGAGCAGTACTTC
CAWNGRAAYEQYF
>TRBD2|TRBJ2-1|18|NA|TRBV7-9
TGTGCCAGCAGCTTAGATGGGACTAGCGCTCCTCCCTACAATGAGCAGTTCTTC
CASSLDGTSAPPYNEQFF
>NA|TRBJ2-1|13|many|TRBV12-3/TRBV12-4
TGTGCCAGCAGTCCCCCGGCGTACAATGAGCAGTTCTTC
CASSPPAYNEQFF
>NA|TRBJ1-1|12|many|TRBV7-9
TGTGCCAGCAGCTTGGAGAGTACTGAAGCTTTCTTT
CASSLESTEAFF
>TRBD1|TRBJ1-1|14|many|TRBV10-3
TGTGCCATCAGTCTCGGACAGGGGGTAGCTGAAGCTTTCTTT
CAISLGQGVAEAFF
>NA|TRBJ1-2|14|NA|TRBV9
TGTGCCAGCAGCGAGACGGGGATGGGTTATGGCTACACCTTC
CASSETGMGYGYTF
>NA|TRBJ1-1|15|NA|TRBV5-1
TGCGCCAGCAGCTTGGCCCAAGGCACCATTTCTGTCGCTTTCTTT
CASSLAQGTISVAFF
>NA|TRBJ2-7|12|many|TRBV7-2
TGTGCCAGCAGCTTTGTAACCTACGAGCAGTACTTC
CASSFVTYEQYF
>NA|TRBJ1-6|14|NA|TRBV9
TGTGCCAGCAGCGTCGGGGGGGCAAGGTCACCCCTCCACTTT
CASSVGGARSPLHF
>TRBD2|TRBJ2-7|16|many|TRBV27
TGTGCCAGCACCCCTGGGACTAGCGGGAGAACGGGGGAGCAGTACTTC
CASTPGTSGRTGEQYF
>NA|TRBJ2-3|16|few|TRBV5-1
TGCGCCAGCAGCTTCTGGACTACGACTAGCACAGATACGCAGTATTTT
CASSFWTTTSTDTQYF
>TRBD1|TRBJ1-6|16|NA|TRBV5-1
TGCGCCAGCAGCTTGCCCGGGGGGACAGGGGGTTCACCCCTCCACTTT
CASSLPGGTGGSPLHF
>NA|TRBJ2-1|15|many|TRBV27
TGTGCCAGCCGACAGGCGGCGGGATCCTACAATGAGCAGTTCTTC
CASRQAAGSYNEQFF
>TRBD2|TRBJ2-3|14|NA|TRBV5-1
TGCGCCAGCAGACTAGCGGGAAACACAGATACGCAGTATTTT
CASRLAGNTDTQYF
>TRBD1|TRBJ1-2|15|NA|TRBV6-5
TGTGCCAGCAGTTCCTTGGACAGGGTTAACTATGGCTACACCTTC
CASSSLDRVNYGYTF
>TRBD1|TRBJ1-5|14|NA|TRBV29-1
TGCAGCGTCGTGACAGGGGTCGGCAATCAGCCCCAGCATTTT
CSVVTGVGNQPQHF
>TRBD2|TRBJ2-7|18|many|TRBV28
TGTGCCAGCAGCCCATTTGGATGGGGTTCTAGCGGGCGCTACGAGCAGTACTTC
CASSPFGWGSSGRYEQYF
>TRBD2|TRBJ2-3|15|many|TRBV7-8
TGTGCCAGCAGCTGGACTAGCGGGAGTAAGGATACGCAGTATTTT
CASSWTSGSKDTQYF
>NA|TRBJ2-3|12|many|TRBV20-1
TGCAGTGCTCGATTGGGGACAGATACGCAGTATTTT
CSARLGTDTQYF
>NA|TRBJ2-5|14|NA|TRBV9
TGTGCCAGCAGCGTAGGCTCGGGTTCAGAGACCCAGTACTTC
CASSVGSGSETQYF
>NA|TRBJ2-5|13|few|TRBV6-2/TRBV6-3
TGTGCCAGCAGTAACCCGCCTGAAGAGACCCAGTACTTC
CASSNPPEETQYF
>TRBD2|TRBJ2-5|18|many|TRBV7-9
TGTGCCAGCAGCGGAGGGACTAGCGGGAGGGAATACCAAGAGACCCAGTACTTC
CASSGGTSGREYQETQYF